The subject of this entry is one T cell receptor (beta chain). This sample stems from a study of blood T cell repertoires in COVID-19. Overall study context: Acute and convalescent COVID-19 samples came from the United States, Italy and Spain. Nucleic acid was either cDNA or gDNA, and it came from T cells, B-cell-depleted T cells, or PBMCs.

The repertoire was sequenced with immunoSEQ multiplex PCR; TCRdb's copy has only in-frame clones and lacks some. The data hold 200,000 or so clones, with roughly 88% observed a single time. The source material was peripheral blood. This sequence originates from a woman in her thirties or forties who had recovered from COVID-19.

The chain's CDR3 is CASGSYPGWWHF. The CDR3 DNA follows: TGTGCTAGTGGTTCGTACCCGGGATGGTGGCATTTT. This chain joins TRBV12-5 and TRBJ1-5; D call uncertain. V lost 4 bases, J lost 15 bases, and 16 bases lay in between. Germline loops: CDR1 LGHNT, CDR2 FRNRAP. The CDR3 extends over 12 amino acids.